Sequencing of this TCR beta chain was carried out in a study of cytomegalovirus exposure and HLA in healthy donors (dated by TCRdb to 2017 to 2019). General notes on the study: According to a later analysis, one platform produced both the 100 to 150 validation repertoires and the 700 or so repertoires of the first cohort. To predict cytomegalovirus infection status, the study brought together high-throughput TCR immunosequencing, statistical association of individual TCRs with disease status, and machine learning. In addition to the first cohort of 650 to 800 subjects, a separate validation cohort of around 110 different subjects was used. The study was designed to test whether signatures of past pathogen exposure could be identified by cataloging public T cell receptors. Results and caveats for the whole study, not just this receptor: While some public TCRs were present in many individuals, most TCR sequences turned up only very rarely across donors. A later analysis had no HLA typing for the validation cohort, so co-occurrence there was scored across all 130 or so repertoires. A total of 150 or so TCR beta chains were listed by the study as associated with cytomegalovirus. In vitro tests confirmed that three of the cytomegalovirus-associated TCR beta chains recognize cytomegalovirus antigens. The classifier was reported to diagnose cytomegalovirus status with high specificity and sensitivity in both the original and validation cohorts. Subsequent analysis determined that TCRs grouped into clusters in the first cohort also showed a tendency toward co-occurrence across the 120 or so validation repertoires, and approximately 93% of cluster scores exceeded 0. It was suggested by the authors that the approach could potentially be generalized to other disease states and immunological phenotypes.

In regard to this clone: What antigen it recognizes has not been identified. Nothing much larger sits one base from this clone, and base qualities are not available.

Cut back by 8 bases and 0 bases, the V and J ends lie 11 bases apart. The germline V gene (reference sequence) specifies MNHNY as CDR1 and SVGAGI as CDR2. From its cysteine to its phenylalanine, the CDR3 spans 14 amino acids. The entry retains the CDR3 DNA only, 42 bases that are in frame from base 1. Library preparation employed the immunoSEQ multiplex PCR assay. As for the original processing: To diagnose cytomegalovirus status from the catalog of TCR beta chain sequences, a statistical classification framework was built. TCRdb took this table from immuneACCESS and kept in-frame rearrangements with V and J called. Such tables lack part of the clones; where checked against another copy, unresolved V genes explain under half of the gap, and the rest is unexplained. V and J calls and clone size are copied from that table; D and trimming were computed from the DNA. This sample gives roughly 150,000 clones in total; 88% of them show up just once. Together, the top ten hold 2.5% to 3% of the sample.

Separate from the approximately 700-subject first cohort, the validation cohort of roughly 110 subjects was the group to which the donors belonged. The sequence was collected from a man aged 18 to 30 in good health and CMV-seronegative. The rearranged chain carries TRBV6-6 and TRBJ1-3; the D gene cannot be resolved reliably. The sample was PBMCs. In nucleotides, the sequence is TGTGCCAGCGCGAATGCGATCTCTGGAAACACCATATATTTT. Translation gives CASANAISGNTIYF.